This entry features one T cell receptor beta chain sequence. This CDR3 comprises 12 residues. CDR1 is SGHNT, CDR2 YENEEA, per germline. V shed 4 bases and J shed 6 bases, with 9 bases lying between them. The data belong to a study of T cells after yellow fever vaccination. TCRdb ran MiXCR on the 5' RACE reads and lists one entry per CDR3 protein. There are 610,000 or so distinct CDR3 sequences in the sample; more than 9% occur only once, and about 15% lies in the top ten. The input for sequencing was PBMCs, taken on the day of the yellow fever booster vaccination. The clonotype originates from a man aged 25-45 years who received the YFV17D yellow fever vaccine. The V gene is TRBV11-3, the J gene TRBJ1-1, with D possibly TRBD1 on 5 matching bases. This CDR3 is CASSSGSSEAFF. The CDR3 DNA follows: TGTGCCAGCAGCTCAGGGTCATCTGAAGCTTTCTTT.